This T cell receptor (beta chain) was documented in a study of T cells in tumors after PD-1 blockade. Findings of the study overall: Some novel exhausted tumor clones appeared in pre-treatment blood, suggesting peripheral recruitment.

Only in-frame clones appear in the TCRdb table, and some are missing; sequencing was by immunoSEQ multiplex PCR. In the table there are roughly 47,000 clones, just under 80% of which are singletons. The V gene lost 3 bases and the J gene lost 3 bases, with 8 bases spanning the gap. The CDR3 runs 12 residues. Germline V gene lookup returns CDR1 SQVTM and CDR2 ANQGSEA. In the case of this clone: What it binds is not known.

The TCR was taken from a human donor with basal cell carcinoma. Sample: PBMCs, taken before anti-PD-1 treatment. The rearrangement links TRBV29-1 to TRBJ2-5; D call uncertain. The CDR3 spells CSVDRTKETQYF. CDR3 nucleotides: TGCAGCGTTGACAGGACCAAAGAGACCCAGTACTTC.